Below, one TCR beta chain is given with its context. Its antigen is as yet unknown. Profiled with immunoSEQ multiplex PCR; TCRdb holds only in-frame clones, not every one. The sample shows nearly 2 million clones, less than 95% of them seen only once. CD45RO-negative CD8 cells positively selected for CCR7 made up the naive population, which excluded terminally differentiated effector memory CD45RA+ cells. Those who donated were healthy HIV-negative adults, with no recent acute infections or vaccinations reported. The sample belongs to a study of shared clonotypes between healthy human individuals. Study as a whole: There were three CD4 naive, three CD4 memory, two CD8 naive and one CD8 memory plates per donor. Study-wide points: The donor pool, a small one, limited the genetic and exposure-history diversity represented.

This CDR3 is 15 amino acids long. In germline, CDR1 is SGHAT, CDR2 FQNNGV. Trimming took 0 bases from V and 4 from J, leaving 12 bases between them. This sequence was found in a man aged 18 to 29 in good health. The specimen was naive CD8+ T cells sorted from blood. This chain uses TRBV11-2 with TRBJ2-5; D remains unclear. The CDR3 DNA reads TGTGCCAGCAGCTTAGATTTGGGCCAGGTAGAGACCCAGTACTTC. It specifies CASSLDLGQVETQYF.